The clone carrying this T cell receptor beta chain was observed many times. Its matching antigen is unknown. The CDR3 is 15 amino acids. Trimming took off 2 bases at V and 2 bases at J, with 12 bases between the two ends. Germline CDR1 reads MDHEN; CDR2 reads SYDVKM. The data derive from a study of neurological immune-mediated disorders. The cDNA was synthesized by 5'RACE incorporating 10-nucleotide random UMIs. TCRdb ran MiXCR on the 5' RACE reads and lists one entry per CDR3 protein. Of under 90,000 distinct CDR3 sequences in the sample, 9.4% were seen once. The unsorted libraries were prepared from 2 million PBMCs (stored at -80 C). Study-wide points: HTLV-1-associated myelopathy ranked highest for TCR clonal expansion and multiple sclerosis lowest, beneath healthy controls. No CDR3 amino acid sequences were shared by expanded clones across subjects, suggesting private repertoires in all groups.

The material sequenced was PBMCs. This clonotype was sampled from a man aged 45-65 years in good health. J is TRBJ2-5 and V is TRBV28; D possibly matches TRBD1 or TRBD2 (5 bases each). CDR3 residues: CASSLPQGAQETQYF. The CDR3 DNA reads as TGTGCCAGCAGTTTACCGCAGGGAGCGCAAGAGACCCAGTACTTC.